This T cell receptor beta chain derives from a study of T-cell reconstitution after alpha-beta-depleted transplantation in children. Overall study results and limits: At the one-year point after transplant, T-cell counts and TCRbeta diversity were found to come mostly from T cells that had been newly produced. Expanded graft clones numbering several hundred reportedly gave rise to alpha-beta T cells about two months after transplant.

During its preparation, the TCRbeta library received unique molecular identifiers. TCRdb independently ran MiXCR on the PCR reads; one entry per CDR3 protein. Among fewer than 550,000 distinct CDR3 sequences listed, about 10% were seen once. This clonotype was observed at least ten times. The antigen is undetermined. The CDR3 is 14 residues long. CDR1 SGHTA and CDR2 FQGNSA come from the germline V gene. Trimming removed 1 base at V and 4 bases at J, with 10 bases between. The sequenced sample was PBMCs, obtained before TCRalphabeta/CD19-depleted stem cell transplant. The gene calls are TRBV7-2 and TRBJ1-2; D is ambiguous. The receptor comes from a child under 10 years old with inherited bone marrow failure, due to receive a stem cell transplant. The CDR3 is CASSLGTVPYGYTF. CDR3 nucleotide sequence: TGTGCCAGCAGCTTAGGGACGGTACCCTATGGCTACACCTTC.